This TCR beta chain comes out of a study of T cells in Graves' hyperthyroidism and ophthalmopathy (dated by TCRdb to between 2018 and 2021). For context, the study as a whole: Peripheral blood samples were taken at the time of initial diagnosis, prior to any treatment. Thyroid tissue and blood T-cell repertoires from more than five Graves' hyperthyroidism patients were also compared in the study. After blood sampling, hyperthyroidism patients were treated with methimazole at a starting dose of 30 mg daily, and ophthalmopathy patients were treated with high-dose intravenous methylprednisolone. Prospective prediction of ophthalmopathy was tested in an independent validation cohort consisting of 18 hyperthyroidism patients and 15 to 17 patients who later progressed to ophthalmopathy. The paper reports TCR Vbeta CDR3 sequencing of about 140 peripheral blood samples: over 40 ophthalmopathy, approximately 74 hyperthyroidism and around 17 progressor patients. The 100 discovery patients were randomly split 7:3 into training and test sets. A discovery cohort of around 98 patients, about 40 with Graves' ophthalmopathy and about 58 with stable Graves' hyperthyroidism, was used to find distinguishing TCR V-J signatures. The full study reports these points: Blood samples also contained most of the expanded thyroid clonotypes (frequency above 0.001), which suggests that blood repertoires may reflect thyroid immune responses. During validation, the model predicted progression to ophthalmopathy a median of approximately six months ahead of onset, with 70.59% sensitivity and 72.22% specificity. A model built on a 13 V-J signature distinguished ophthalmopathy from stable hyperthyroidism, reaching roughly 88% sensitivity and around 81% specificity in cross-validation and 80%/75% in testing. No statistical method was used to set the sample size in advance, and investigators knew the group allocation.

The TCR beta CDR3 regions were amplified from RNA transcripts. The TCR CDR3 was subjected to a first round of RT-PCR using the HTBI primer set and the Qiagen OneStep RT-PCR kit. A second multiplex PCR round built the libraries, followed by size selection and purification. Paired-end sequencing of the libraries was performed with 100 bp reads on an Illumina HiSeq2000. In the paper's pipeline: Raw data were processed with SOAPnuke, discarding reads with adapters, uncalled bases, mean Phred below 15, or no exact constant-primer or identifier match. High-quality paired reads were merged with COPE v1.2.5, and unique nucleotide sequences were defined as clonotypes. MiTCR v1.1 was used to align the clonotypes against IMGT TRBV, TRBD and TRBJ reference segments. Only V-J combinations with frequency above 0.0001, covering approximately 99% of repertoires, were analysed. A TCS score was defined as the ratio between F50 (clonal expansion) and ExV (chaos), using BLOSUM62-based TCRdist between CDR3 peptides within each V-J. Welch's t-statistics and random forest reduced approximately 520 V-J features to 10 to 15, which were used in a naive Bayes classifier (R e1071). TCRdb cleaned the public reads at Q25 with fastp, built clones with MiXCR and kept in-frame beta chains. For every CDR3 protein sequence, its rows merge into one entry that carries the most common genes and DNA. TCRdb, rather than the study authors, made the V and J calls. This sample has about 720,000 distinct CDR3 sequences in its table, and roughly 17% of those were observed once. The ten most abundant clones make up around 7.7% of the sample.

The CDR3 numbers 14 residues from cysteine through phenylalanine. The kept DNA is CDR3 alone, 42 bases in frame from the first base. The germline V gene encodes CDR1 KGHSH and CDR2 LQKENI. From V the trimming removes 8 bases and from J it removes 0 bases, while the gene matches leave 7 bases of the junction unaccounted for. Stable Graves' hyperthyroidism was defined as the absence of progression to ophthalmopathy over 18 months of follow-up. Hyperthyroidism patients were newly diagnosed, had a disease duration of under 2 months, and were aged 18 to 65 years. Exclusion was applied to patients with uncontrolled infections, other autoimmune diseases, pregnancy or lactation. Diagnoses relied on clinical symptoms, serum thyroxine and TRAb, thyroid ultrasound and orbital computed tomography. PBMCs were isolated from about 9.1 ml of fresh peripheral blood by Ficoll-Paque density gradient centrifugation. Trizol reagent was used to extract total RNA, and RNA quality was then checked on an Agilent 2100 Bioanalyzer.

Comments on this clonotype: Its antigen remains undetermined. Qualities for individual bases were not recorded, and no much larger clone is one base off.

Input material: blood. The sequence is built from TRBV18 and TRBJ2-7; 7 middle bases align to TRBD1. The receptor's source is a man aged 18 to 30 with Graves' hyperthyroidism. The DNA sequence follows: TGTGCCAGCACCAGTGACAGGGCCTCCTACGAGCAGTACTTC. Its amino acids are CASTSDRASYEQYF.